The clone carrying this T cell receptor (beta chain) was detected only a few times. Time point indicated: pretreatment peripheral blood. The data are from a study of PD-L1 blockade in urothelial cancer. Across the study: Patients took up atezolizumab at some point between 2014 and 2015 at 1,200 mg intravenously every 3 weeks. About 85% of the 29 patients were males with bladder-origin urothelial cancer. Patients had been given 0 to 3 earlier chemotherapy regimens. Researchers found blood samples held a median of roughly 140,000 T cells.

The ends lost 5 bases at V and 2 bases at J; junction bases unmatched: 5. Germline loops: CDR1 MNHEY, CDR2 SVGAGI. This CDR3 is built from 15 residues. Assay: immunoSEQ multiplex PCR; the TCRdb copy retains only in-frame clones and omits some. Of tens of thousands of clones listed, about 81% are singletons. The chain joins TRBV6-5 to TRBJ2-7; 11 bases align to TRBD2. Here the sequenced sample was PBMCs, taken around atezolizumab (anti-PD-L1) treatment. The sequence derives from a man between 65 and 85 years old with urothelial cancer. CDR3 in DNA: TGTGCCAGCAGTCTAGGGACTAGCGGTACCTACGAGCAGTACTTC. It specifies CASSLGTSGTYEQYF.